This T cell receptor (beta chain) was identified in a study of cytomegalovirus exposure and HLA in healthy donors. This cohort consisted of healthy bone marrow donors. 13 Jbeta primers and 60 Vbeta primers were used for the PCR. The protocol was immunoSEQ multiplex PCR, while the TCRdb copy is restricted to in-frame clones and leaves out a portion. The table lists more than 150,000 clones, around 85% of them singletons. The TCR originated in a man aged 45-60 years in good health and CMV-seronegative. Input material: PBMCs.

This CDR3 reads CASSSSGQKDEKLFF. The CDR3 region has the DNA TGTGCCAGCAGTTCGAGCGGGCAAAAGGATGAAAAACTGTTTTTT. The chain has TRBV28 and TRBJ1-4; no clear D. This CDR3 has 15 residues. Trimming shortened V by 4 bases and J by 6 bases, and 15 bases separated the two germline ends. CDR1 is MDHEN and CDR2 is SYDVKM in the germline V gene.